These 21 T cell receptor beta chains share one sample of origin, sequenced in a study of prognosis after radiotherapy for stage I lung cancer. From genomic DNA, TCR beta CDR3 was amplified by two-round multiplex PCR. During first-round PCR, primers specific to each TRBV and TRBJ gene were used. TCRdb itself ran the multiplex PCR reads through MiXCR, one entry per CDR3 protein. This sample yields about 16,000 distinct CDR3 sequences, of which roughly 31% are seen a single time; nearly 25% belongs to the top ten. This specimen consisted of PBMCs, obtained before or after stereotactic body radiation therapy (not recorded which). Receptors originate from a donor over 45 with non-small cell lung cancer.

As regards this clonotype: The junction does not match germline at one end; this may be a read error. This rearrangement joins TRBV6-2 or TRBV6-3 to TRBJ2-6; possibly TRBD1 for D (5 bases). This CDR3 spans 18 amino acids. Germline V CDR1 and CDR2: MNHEY, SVGEGT. CDR3 in DNA: TGTGCCAGCAGTGAGAAGAGACAGTGCTCCCCTGGTGCCAACGTCCTGACTTTC. Protein sequence: CASSEKRQCSPGANVLTF.

A single count supports this clonotype. It is likely a read error: a sequence one base away is far more abundant. The rearrangement joins TRBV12-3 or TRBV12-4 to TRBJ2-5, with 8 positions matching TRBD2. The better agreement between TRBJ2-1 and the DNA end casts doubt on the J call. The CDR3 length is 15 residues. Here the CDR3 DNA reads TGTGCCAGCACCACGACTAGCGAGACCTACAATGAGCAGTTCTTC. Translated: CASTTTSETYNEQFF.

This clonotype showed up many times. A single base separates this from a much larger clone, so it may be a read error. This chain links TRBV30 with TRBJ1-6; perhaps TRBD1 as D (6 bases). The CDR3 has 14 residues. Germline-derived CDR1 and CDR2 are GTSNPN and SVGIG (reference sequence). CDR3 amino acids: CAWSGLTGTSPPHF. CDR3 nucleotides: TGTGCCTGGAGTGGGTTGACAGGCACCTCACCCCCCCACTTT.

This clonotype was counted between two and nine times. A far larger clone is only one base removed, so a read error is likely. The rearrangement joins TRBV7-9 to TRBJ2-5; D ambiguous. The CDR3 has 13 residues. Trimming shortened V by 5 bases and J by 3 bases, and 10 bases separated the two germline ends. CDR1 is SEHNR and CDR2 is FQNEAQ in the germline V gene (reference sequence). The DNA of the CDR3 is TGTGCCAGCAGCCATGATCTGGAAGAGACCCAGTACTTC. It translates to CASSHDLEETQYF.

This clonotype is medium-sized in the sample. This rearrangement joins TRBV20-1 to TRBJ2-2, with unresolved D. The CDR3 spans 14 residues. The germline V gene has CDR1 DFQATT and CDR2 SNEGSKA (reference sequence). Trimming shortened V by 0 bases and J by 7 bases, and 12 bases separated the two germline ends. The CDR3, as DNA: TGCAGTGCTAGAGATCGGAGTGTGGGCGGGGAGCTGTTTTTT. This codes for CSARDRSVGGELFF.

The sample holds many counts of this clonotype. The chain has TRBV4-1 and TRBJ2-3; 10 bases fit TRBD1. Germline CDR1 and CDR2: MGHRA and YSYEKL. J was trimmed by 2 bases and V by 0 bases; bases with no gene match: 17. This CDR3 is 21 amino acids long. The CDR3: CASSQDRLRLRQGAFTDTQYF. Here the CDR3 DNA reads TGCGCCAGCAGCCAAGATCGATTGCGCCTTCGACAGGGGGCTTTCACAGATACGCAGTATTTT.

In its sample, this clonotype was seen many times. The chain has TRBV27 and TRBJ2-7, with 11 bases lining up with TRBD2. Germline lookup yields CDR1 MNHEY and CDR2 SMNVEV (reference sequence). The CDR3 consists of 14 residues. J was trimmed by 1 base and V by 6 bases; bases with no gene match: 2. The CDR3, as DNA: TGTGCCAGCAGACTAGCGGGAGTATCCTACGAGCAGTACTTC. Its translation: CASRLAGVSYEQYF.

This clonotype was detected only once. A far larger clone is one nucleotide away, so this likely arose from a read error. J is TRBJ2-7 and V is TRBV20-1; D unclear. The germline V gene encodes CDR1 DFQATT and CDR2 SNEGSKA (reference sequence). This CDR3 contains 14 residues. Trimming left V 1 base short and J 7 bases short, with 17 bases between. CDR3 sequence: CSARGAAFYNEQYF. In DNA form, the CDR3 reads TGCAGTGCTAGAGGCGCCGCCTTCTACAATGAGCAGTACTTC.

About this clonotype: A much larger clone is a single base away; this may be a read error. V usage is TRBV7-2 and J usage is TRBJ2-7; TRBD2 matches at 12 bases. V trimming: 6 bases; J trimming: 0 bases; junction bases outside the gene matches: 6. This CDR3 contains 16 residues. CDR1 is SGHTA and CDR2 is FQGNSA in the germline V gene. CDR3 residues: CASRRASGRGSYEQYF. DNA of the CDR3: TGTGCCAGCAGACGGGCTAGCGGGAGGGGCTCCTACGAGCAGTACTTC.

This clonotype showed up just once. The genes are TRBV5-1 and TRBJ2-7; 9 nucleotides align to TRBD1. The germline V gene encodes CDR1 SGHRS and CDR2 YFSETQ. V dropped 4 bases and J dropped 2; count of bases not matched to a gene: 19. This CDR3 has 19 residues. The DNA of the CDR3 is TGCGCCAGCAGCCAGTCCGGGACAGGGCTCTATTGCCTACCCTACGAGCAGTACTTC. Encoded protein: CASSQSGTGLYCLPYEQYF.

This clonotype was counted ten times or more. The chain has TRBV6-1 and TRBJ2-2; D tentatively reads TRBD1 or TRBD2 (5 bases each). The CDR3 has 14 amino acids. Germline CDR1 and CDR2: MNHNS and SASEGT. V lost 9 bases and J 3 bases, leaving 14 bases between the germline ends. The CDR3 region is CASGLQEDTGELFF. CDR3 DNA sequence: TGTGCCAGTGGCCTACAGGAGGACACCGGGGAGCTGTTTTTT.

V gene TRBV5-1 combines with J gene TRBJ1-4, with D tentatively TRBD1 (6 bases). Germline CDR1 and CDR2: SGHRS and YFSETQ. Trimming took off 5 bases at V and 7 bases at J, with 18 bases between the two ends. This CDR3 comprises 15 residues. The CDR3 spells CASRSGTPRGEKLFF. The CDR3 DNA reads as TGCGCCAGCAGATCCGGGACACCACGGGGTGAAAAACTGTTTTTT.

This clonotype counts as medium-sized (0.01 to 0.1%). This chain links TRBV6-4 with TRBJ2-1, with D possibly matching TRBD2 (7 bases). Between the trimmed V and J ends, which lost 5 bases and 6 bases, there was a span of 17 bases. The CDR3 sequence is 15 residues long. Germline-derived CDR1 and CDR2 are MRHNA and SNTAGT. CDR3 DNA sequence: TGTGCCAGCAGTTCGGGGGAGGGGGGAATCAATGAGCAGTTCTTC. Its protein is CASSSGEGGINEQFF.

The rearrangement links TRBV19 to TRBJ2-7; D may be TRBD2 (9 bases). The ends were cut back, 5 bases at V and 5 bases at J, with 22 bases in the middle. CDR1 LNHDA and CDR2 SQIVND come from the germline V gene (reference sequence). The CDR3 sequence is 16 residues long. The DNA for the CDR3 is TGTGCCAGTAGTGACGACAGGGGACTAGCTCTTAACGAGCAGTACTTC. Amino acid sequence: CASSDDRGLALNEQYF.

Of note for this clonotype: A read error is likely here: a far larger clone is one base away. The chain joins TRBV28 to TRBJ2-1; TRBD2 agrees at 10 bases. The length of the CDR3 is 18 residues. Trimming removed 5 bases from V and 0 bases from J; junction bases left unmatched: 10. Germline V CDR1 and CDR2: MDHEN, SYDVKM. This CDR3 reads CASSRPTSGCASYNEQFF. CDR3 nucleotides: TGTGCCAGCAGTCGCCCGACTAGCGGGTGTGCCTCCTACAATGAGCAGTTCTTC.

The chain has TRBV25-1 and TRBJ1-6, with no clear D. This CDR3 has 16 amino acids. CDR1 MGHDK and CDR2 SYGVNS come from the germline V gene. The germline V and J ends were trimmed by 5 bases and 5 bases, with 16 bases remaining between them. The CDR3 protein is CASSYPRYGNNSPLHF. In DNA form, the CDR3 reads TGTGCCAGCAGTTATCCCCGGTACGGAAATAATTCACCCCTCCACTTT.

Points on this clonotype: This likely came from a read error, as a far larger clone is one base away. The genes are TRBV6-5 and TRBJ1-5; D not certain. Looked up from germline, CDR1 is MNHEY and CDR2 is SVGAGI. CDR3 size: 14 residues. The DNA for the CDR3 is TGTACCAGCGGTCGGCGGGGTTTCAACCAGCCCCAGCATTTT. Protein sequence: CTSGRRGFNQPQHF.

The rearrangement joins TRBV7-8 to TRBJ2-1, with TRBD2 as a possible D gene (5 bases). Per the germline V gene, CDR1 is SGHVS and CDR2 is FQNEAQ. The V end lost 6 bases, the J end lost 8 bases, and 14 bases lay between the germline ends. The CDR3 length is 13 residues. The CDR3 nucleotides are TGTGCCAGCAGGGGTAGACTATTCGATGAGCAGTTCTTC. It yields the protein CASRGRLFDEQFF.

The rearrangement joins TRBV5-4 to TRBJ2-3, with a possible D match to TRBD2 (6 bases). The CDR3 has 15 amino acids. CDR1 is SGHNT and CDR2 is YYREEE in the germline V gene (reference sequence). The germline V and J ends were trimmed by 4 bases and 8 bases, with 20 bases remaining between them. Here the CDR3 DNA reads TGTGCCAGCAGCACCGGGACGATAAAGCGGGTTACGCAGTATTTT. Amino acids: CASSTGTIKRVTQYF.

The chain uses TRBV3-1 and TRBJ2-1, with 12 bases lining up with TRBD2. The germline CDR1 and CDR2 sequences are LGHDT and YNNKEL (reference sequence). The CDR3 sequence is 17 residues long. V gave up 4 bases and J gave up 0 bases; unmatched junction bases: 4. The CDR3 region is CASSLTSGGSSYNEQFF. DNA for the CDR3: TGTGCCAGCAGCCTTACTAGCGGGGGGAGCTCCTACAATGAGCAGTTCTTC.

The chain carries TRBV27 and TRBJ2-5; 7 nucleotides agree with TRBD1. The CDR3 has 19 residues. V trimming: 6 bases; J trimming: 5 bases; junction bases outside the gene matches: 24. Germline CDR1 is MNHEY and CDR2 is SMNVEV (reference sequence). CDR3 nucleotide sequence: TGTGCCAGCAGACTTATGCTATCAGGGGGAGTGGACCGCACGGAGACCCAGTACTTC. Its translation: CASRLMLSGGVDRTETQYF.